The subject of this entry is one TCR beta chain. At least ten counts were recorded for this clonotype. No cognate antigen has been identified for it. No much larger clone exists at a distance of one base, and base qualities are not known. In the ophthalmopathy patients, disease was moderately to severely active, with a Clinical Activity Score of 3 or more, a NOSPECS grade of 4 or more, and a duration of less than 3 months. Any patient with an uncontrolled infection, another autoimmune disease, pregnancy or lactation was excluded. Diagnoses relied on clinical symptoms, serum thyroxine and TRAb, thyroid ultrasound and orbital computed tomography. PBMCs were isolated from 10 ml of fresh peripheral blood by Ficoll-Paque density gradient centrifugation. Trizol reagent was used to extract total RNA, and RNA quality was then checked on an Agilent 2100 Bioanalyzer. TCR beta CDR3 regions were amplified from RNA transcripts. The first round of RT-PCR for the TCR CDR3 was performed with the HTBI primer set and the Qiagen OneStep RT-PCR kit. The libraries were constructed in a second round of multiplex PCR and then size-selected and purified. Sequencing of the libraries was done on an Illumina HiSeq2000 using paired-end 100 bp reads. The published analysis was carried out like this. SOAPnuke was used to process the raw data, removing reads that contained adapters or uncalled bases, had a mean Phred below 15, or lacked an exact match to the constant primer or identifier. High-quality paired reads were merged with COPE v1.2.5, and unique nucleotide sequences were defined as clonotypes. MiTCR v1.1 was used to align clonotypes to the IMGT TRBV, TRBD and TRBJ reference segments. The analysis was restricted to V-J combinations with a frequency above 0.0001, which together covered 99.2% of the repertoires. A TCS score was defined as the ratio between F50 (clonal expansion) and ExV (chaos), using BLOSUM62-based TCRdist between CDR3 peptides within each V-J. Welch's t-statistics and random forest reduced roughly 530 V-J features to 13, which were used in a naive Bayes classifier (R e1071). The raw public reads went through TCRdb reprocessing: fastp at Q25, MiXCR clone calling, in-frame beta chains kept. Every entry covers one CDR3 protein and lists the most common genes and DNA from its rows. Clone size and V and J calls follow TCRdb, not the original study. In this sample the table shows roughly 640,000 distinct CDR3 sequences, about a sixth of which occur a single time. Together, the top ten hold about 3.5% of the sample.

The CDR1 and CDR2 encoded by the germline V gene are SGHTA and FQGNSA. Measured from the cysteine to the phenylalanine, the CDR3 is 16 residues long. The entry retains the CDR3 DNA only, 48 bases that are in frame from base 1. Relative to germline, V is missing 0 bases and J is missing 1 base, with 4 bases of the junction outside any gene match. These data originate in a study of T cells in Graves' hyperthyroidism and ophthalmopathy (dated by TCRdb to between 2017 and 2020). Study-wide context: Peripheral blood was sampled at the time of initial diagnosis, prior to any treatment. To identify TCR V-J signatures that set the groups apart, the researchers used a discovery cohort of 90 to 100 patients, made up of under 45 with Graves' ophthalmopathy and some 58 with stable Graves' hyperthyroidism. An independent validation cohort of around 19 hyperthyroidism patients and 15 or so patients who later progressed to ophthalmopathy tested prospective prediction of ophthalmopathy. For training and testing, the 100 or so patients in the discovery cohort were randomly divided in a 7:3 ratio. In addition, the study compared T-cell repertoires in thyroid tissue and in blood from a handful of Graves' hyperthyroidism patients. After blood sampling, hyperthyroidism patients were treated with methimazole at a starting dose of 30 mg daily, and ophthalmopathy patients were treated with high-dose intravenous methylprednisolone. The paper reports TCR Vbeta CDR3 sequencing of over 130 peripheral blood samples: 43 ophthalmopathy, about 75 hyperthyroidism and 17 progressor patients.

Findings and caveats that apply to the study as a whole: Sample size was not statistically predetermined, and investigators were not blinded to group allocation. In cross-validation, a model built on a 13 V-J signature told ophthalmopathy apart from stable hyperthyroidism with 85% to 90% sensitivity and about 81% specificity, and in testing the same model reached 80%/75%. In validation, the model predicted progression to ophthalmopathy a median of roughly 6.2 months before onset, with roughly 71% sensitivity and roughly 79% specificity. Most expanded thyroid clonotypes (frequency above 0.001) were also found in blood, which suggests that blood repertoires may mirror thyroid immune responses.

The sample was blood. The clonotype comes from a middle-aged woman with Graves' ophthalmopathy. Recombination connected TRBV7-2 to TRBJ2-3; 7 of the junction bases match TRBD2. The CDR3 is CASSLAGGTGTDTQYF. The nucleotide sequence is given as TGTGCCAGCAGCTTAGCGGGGGGGACCGGCACAGATACGCAGTATTTT. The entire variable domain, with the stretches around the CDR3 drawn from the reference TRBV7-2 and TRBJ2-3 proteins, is GAGVSQSPSNKVTEKGKDVELRCDPISGHTALYWYRQSLGQGLEFLIYFQGNSAPDKSGLPSDRFSAERTGGSVSTLTIQRTQQEDSAVYLCASSLAGGTGTDTQYFGPGTRLTVL.